The entry that follows covers one T cell receptor (beta chain) sequence. Antigen: not known. Both 60 Vbeta primers and 13 Jbeta primers went into the PCR. Sequencing was performed with immunoSEQ multiplex PCR; in TCRdb, only in-frame clones are kept and a portion is missing. In the table there are around 150,000 clones, around 80% of which are singletons. The CDR3 runs to 14 residues. Trimming pared 3 bases from V and 6 bases from J, leaving 16 bases between. In germline, CDR1 is SGHTS, CDR2 YDEGEE. This entry comes from a study of cytomegalovirus exposure and HLA in healthy donors. Findings and limits, study-wide: A later analysis reportedly found that, within productive TCRs, an Asian-associated ancestry cluster had fewer N-insertions than the mean observed across the approximately 700 donors.

The rearrangement links TRBV5-8 to TRBJ2-7, with D possibly being TRBD1 (5 bases). The material sequenced was PBMCs. This TCR was sampled from a man aged 25 to 40 in good health and CMV-seronegative. The CDR3 DNA is TGTGCCAGCAGCTCCGCCCTAGAAGGGGTCGAGCAGTACTTC. Translation: CASSSALEGVEQYF.